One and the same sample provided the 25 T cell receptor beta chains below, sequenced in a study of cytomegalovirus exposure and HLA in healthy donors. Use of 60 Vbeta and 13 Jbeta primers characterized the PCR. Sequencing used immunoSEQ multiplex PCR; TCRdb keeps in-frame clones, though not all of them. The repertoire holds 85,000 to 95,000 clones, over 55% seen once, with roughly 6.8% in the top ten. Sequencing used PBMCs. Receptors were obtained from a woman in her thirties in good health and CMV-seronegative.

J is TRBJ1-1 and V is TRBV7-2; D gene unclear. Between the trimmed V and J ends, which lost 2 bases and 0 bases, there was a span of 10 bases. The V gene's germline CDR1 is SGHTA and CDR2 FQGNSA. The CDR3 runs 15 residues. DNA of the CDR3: TGTGCCAGCAGCTTACGGAGCTTGGTGAACACTGAAGCTTTCTTT. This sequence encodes CASSLRSLVNTEAFF.

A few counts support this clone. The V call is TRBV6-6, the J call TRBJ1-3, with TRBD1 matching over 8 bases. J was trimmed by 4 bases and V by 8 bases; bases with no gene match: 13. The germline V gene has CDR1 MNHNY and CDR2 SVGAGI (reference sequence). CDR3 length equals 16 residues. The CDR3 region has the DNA TGTGCCAGCGGTTCCGGACAGGGACAAGGAGGAAACACCATATATTTT. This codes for CASGSGQGQGGNTIYF.

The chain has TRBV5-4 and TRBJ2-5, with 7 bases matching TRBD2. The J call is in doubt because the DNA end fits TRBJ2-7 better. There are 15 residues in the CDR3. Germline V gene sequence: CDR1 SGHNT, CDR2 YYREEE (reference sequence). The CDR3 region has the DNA TGTGCCAGCAGCACCCAGCGGGAACCCACCTACGAGCAGTACTTC. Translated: CASSTQREPTYEQYF.

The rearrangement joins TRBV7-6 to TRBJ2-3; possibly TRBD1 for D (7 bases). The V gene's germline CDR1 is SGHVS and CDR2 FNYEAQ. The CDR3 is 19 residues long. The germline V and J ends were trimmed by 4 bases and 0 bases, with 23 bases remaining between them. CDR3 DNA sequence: TGTGCCAGCAGCTGGGCGGGGACAGCCGGAGGGGCTAGCACAGATACGCAGTATTTT. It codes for CASSWAGTAGGASTDTQYF.

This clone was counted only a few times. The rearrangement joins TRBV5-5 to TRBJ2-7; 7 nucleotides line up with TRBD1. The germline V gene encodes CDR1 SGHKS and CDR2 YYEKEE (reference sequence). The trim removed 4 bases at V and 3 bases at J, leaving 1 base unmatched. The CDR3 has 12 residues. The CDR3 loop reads CASSRDSYEQYF. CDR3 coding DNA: TGTGCCAGCAGCCGGGACAGCTACGAGCAGTACTTC.

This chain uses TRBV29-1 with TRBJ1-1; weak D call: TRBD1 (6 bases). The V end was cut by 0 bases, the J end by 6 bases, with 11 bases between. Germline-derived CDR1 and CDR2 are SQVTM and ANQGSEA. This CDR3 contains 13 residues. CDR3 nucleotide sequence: TGCAGCGTTGAAGATCTACAGGGCCCTGAAGCTTTCTTT. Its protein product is CSVEDLQGPEAFF.

The CDR3 DNA follows: TGTGCCACCAGCAGAGTCCAGCGGGGGGACAATGAGCAGTTCTTC. Protein product: CATSRVQRGDNEQFF. This chain joins TRBV15 and TRBJ2-1; 9 bases are shared with TRBD2. Germline V CDR1 and CDR2: LNHNV, YYDKDF (reference sequence). Germline trimming cut 1 base from V and 5 bases from J; bases unmatched to any gene: 3. The CDR3 spans 15 residues.

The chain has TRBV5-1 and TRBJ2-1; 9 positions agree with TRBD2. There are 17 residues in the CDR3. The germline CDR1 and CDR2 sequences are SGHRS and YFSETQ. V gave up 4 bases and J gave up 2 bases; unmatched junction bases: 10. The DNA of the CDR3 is TGCGCCAGCAGCGCCTTAGCGGGGGTAGGAACCTACAATGAGCAGTTCTTC. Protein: CASSALAGVGTYNEQFF.

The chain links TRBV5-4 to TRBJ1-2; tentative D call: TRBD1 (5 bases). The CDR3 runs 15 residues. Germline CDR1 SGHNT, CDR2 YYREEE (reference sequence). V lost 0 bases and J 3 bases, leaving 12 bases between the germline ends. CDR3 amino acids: CASSLDQTGDYGYTF. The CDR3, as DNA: TGTGCCAGCAGCTTGGACCAAACGGGGGACTATGGCTACACCTTC.

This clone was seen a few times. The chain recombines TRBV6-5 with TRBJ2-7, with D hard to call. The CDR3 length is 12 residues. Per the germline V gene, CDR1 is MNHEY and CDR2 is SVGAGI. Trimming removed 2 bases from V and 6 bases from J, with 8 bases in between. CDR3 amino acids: CASSYAGREQYF. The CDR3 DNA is TGTGCCAGCAGTTACGCCGGTCGCGAGCAGTACTTC.

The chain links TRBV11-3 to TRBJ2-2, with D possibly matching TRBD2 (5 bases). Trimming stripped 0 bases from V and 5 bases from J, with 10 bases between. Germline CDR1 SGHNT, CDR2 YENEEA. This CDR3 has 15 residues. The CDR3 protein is CASSLETDYTGELFF. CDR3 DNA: TGTGCCAGCAGCTTAGAGACCGACTATACCGGGGAGCTGTTTTTT.

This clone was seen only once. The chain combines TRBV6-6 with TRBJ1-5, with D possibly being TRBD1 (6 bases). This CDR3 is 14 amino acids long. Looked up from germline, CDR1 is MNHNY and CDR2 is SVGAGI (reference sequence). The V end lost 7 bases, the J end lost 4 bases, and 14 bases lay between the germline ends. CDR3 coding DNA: TGTGCCAGCAACCAGCCAGGGGCTAATCAGCCCCAGCATTTT. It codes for CASNQPGANQPQHF.

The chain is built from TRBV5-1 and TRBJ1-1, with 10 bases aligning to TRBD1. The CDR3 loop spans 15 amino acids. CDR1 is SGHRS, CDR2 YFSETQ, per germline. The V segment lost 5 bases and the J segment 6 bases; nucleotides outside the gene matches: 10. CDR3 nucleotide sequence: TGCGCCAGCAGTACCGGACAGGGGGATACGCCTGAAGCTTTCTTT. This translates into CASSTGQGDTPEAFF.

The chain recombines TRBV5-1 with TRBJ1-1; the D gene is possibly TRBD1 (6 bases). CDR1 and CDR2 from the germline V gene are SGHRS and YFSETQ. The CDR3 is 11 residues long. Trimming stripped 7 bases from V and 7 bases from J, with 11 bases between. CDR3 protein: CASLSRGEAFF. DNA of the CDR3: TGCGCCAGCTTAAGCAGGGGTGAAGCTTTCTTT.

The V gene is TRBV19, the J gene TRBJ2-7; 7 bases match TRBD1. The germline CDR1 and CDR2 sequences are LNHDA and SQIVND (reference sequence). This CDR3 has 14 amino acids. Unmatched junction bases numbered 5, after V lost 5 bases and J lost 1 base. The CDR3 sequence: CASSGWDRSYEQYF. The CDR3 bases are TGTGCCAGTAGTGGGTGGGACAGATCCTACGAGCAGTACTTC.

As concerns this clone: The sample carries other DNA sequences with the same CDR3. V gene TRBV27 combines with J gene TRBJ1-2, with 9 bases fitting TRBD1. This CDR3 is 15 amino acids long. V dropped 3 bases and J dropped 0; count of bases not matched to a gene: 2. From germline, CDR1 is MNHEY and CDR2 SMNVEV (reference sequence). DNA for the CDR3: TGTGCCAGCAGTTTTGGGGACAGGGCTAACTATGGCTACACCTTC. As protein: CASSFGDRANYGYTF.

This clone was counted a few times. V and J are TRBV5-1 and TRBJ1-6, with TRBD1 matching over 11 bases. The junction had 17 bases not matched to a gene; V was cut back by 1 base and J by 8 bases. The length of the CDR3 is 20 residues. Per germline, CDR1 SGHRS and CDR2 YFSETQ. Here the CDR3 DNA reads TGCGCCAGCAGCTTGTATCCGGACAGGGGGCCATTTTGGGCGGATTCACCCCTCCACTTT. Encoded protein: CASSLYPDRGPFWADSPLHF.

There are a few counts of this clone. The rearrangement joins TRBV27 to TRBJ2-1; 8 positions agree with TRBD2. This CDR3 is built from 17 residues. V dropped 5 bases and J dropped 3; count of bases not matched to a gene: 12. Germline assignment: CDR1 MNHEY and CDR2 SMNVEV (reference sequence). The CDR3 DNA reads TGTGCCAGCAGTCCTACCGGGAGCGGGGGCCTCTACAATGAGCAGTTCTTC. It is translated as CASSPTGSGGLYNEQFF.

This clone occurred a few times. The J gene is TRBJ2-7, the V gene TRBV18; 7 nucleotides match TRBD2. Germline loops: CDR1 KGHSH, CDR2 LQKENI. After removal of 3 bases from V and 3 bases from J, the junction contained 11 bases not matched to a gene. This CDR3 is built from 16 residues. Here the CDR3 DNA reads TGTGCCAGCTCACCCCAGGAAAGCGGGGAGGGCTACGAGCAGTACTTC. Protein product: CASSPQESGEGYEQYF.

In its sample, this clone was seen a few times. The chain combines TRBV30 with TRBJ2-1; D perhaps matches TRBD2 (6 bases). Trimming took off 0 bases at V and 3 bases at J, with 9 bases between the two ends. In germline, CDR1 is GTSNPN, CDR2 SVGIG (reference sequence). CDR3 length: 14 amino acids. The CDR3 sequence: CAWSVRGVYNEQFF. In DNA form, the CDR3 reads TGTGCCTGGAGTGTACGCGGGGTCTACAATGAGCAGTTCTTC. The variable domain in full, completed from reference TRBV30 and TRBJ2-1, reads SQTIHQWPATLVQPVGSPLSLECTVEGTSNPNLYWYRQAAGRGLQLLFYSVGIGQISSEVPQNLSASRPQDRQFILSSKKLLLSDSGFYLCAWSVRGVYNEQFFGPGTRLTVL.

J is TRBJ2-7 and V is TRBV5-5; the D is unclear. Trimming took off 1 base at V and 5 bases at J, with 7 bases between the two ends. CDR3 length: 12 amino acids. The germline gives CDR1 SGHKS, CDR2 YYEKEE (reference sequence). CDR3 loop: CASSLSYNEQYF. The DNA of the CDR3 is TGTGCCAGCAGCTTGTCTTACAACGAGCAGTACTTC. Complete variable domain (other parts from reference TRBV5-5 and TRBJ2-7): DAGVTQSPTHLIKTRGQQVTLRCSPISGHKSVSWYQQVLGQGPQFIFQYYEKEERGRGNFPDRFSARQFPNYSSELNVNALLLGDSALYLCASSLSYNEQYFGPGTRLTVT.

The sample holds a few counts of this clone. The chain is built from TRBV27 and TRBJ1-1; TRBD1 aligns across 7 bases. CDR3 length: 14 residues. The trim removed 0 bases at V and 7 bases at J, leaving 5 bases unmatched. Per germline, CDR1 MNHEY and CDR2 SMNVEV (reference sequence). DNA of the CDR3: TGTGCCAGCAGTTTATCGAGGACAGGCGTTGAAGCTTTCTTT. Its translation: CASSLSRTGVEAFF.

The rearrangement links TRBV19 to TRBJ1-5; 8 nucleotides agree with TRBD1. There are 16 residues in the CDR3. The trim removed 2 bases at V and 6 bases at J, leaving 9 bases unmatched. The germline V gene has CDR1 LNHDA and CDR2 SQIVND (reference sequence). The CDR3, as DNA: TGTGCCAGTAGTATACTTGGACAGGGTATAAGTCAGCCCCAGCATTTT. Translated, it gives CASSILGQGISQPQHF. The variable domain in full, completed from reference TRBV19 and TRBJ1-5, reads DGGITQSPKYLFRKEGQNVTLSCEQNLNHDAMYWYRQDPGQGLRLIYYSQIVNDFQKGDIAEGYSVSREKKESFPLTVTSAQKNPTAFYLCASSILGQGISQPQHFGDGTRLSIL.

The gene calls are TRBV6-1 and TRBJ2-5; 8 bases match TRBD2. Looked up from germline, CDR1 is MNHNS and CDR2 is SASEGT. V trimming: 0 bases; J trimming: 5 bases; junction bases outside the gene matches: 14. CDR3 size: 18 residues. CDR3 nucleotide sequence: TGTGCCAGCAGTGAAGCAGCGGGGGCCCCCCTCGGGTGGGAGACCCAGTACTTC. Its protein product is CASSEAAGAPLGWETQYF.

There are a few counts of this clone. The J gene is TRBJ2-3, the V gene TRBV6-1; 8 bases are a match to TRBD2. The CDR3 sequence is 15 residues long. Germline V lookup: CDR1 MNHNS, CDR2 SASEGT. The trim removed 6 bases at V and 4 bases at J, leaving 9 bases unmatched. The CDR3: CASRETGGQSDTQYF. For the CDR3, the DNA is TGTGCCAGCAGGGAGACGGGGGGGCAGTCAGATACGCAGTATTTT.